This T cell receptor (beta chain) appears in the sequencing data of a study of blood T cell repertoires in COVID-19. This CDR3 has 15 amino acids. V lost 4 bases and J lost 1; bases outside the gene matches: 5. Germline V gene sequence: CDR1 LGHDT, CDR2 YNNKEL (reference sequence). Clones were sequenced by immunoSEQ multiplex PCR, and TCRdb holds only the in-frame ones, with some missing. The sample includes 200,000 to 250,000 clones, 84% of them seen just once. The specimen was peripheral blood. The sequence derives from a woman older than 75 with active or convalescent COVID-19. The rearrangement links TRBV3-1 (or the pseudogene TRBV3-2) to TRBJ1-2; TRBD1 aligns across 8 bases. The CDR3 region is CASSRGQGGNYGYTF. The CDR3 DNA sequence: TGTGCCAGCAGCCGCGGACAGGGTGGTAACTATGGCTACACCTTC.